A selection of T cell receptor beta chains follows, all from one sample in a study of blood T cell repertoires in COVID-19. Here immunoSEQ multiplex PCR was the method, and the copy in TCRdb shows in-frame clones only, minus some. The data show some 180,000 clones, around 89% seen once. The specimen sequenced was peripheral blood. Receptors originate from a man aged 45-65 years with acute or convalescent COVID-19. CDR3s include the opening cysteine and the closing phenylalanine or tryptophan. The D gene is left open where the match is weak. Size values are once, few and many counts, or a class for expanded clones, and some rows have none.

clone size	CDR3 length	J gene	D gene	V gene	CDR3 DNA	CDR3 protein
.	14	TRBJ1-1	TRBD1	TRBV3-1/TRBV3-2	TGTGCCAGCACCCTAGACAGGGCGAACACTGAAGCTTTCTTT	CASTLDRANTEAFF
.	18	TRBJ2-3	TRBD2	TRBV7-2	TGTGCCAGCAGCTTCACAAGTGGGGAGCGGGGGGGTTTAGGAACGCAGTATTTT	CASSFTSGERGGLGTQYF
.	16	TRBJ1-1	.	TRBV7-9	TGTGCCAGCAGCCTGTCGGGGGGGTGGAGGAACACTGAAGCTTTCTTT	CASSLSGGWRNTEAFF
.	14	TRBJ1-4	TRBD1	TRBV28	TGTGCCAGCACCTTGGAGGGGGCGGGTGAAAAACTGTTTTTT	CASTLEGAGEKLFF
.	15	TRBJ2-3	TRBD2	TRBV9	TGTGCCAGCAGCGTAAGTACTAGCGGCACAGATACGCAGTATTTT	CASSVSTSGTDTQYF
.	16	TRBJ2-2	.	TRBV4-1	TGCGCCAGCAGCCAAGTGGCGGGCTCGAACACCGGGGAGCTGTTTTTT	CASSQVAGSNTGELFF
.	16	TRBJ1-4	.	TRBV7-9	TGTGCCAGCAGCTTAGTATTGGGGGGTTACAATGAAAAACTGTTTTTT	CASSLVLGGYNEKLFF
once	13	TRBJ1-2	.	TRBV27	TGTGCCAGCAGTTTAGCCAGAAACTATGGCTACACCTTC	CASSLARNYGYTF
.	16	TRBJ2-1	TRBD2	TRBV4-2	TGTGCCAGCAGCCTACTCGGGGGGGGCTCCTACAATGAGCAGTTCTTC	CASSLLGGGSYNEQFF
once	14	TRBJ2-5	.	TRBV7-2	TGTGCCAGCAGCTTAGGCACGGCGAGGGAGACCCAGTACTTC	CASSLGTARETQYF
.	14	TRBJ2-3	.	TRBV2	TGTGCCAGCACTAACCCCCTAGACTTAGATACGCAGTATTTT	CASTNPLDLDTQYF
.	15	TRBJ2-2	TRBD2	TRBV18	TGTGCCAGCCTAGGGGCTAGCGGGGACGCCGGGGAGCTGTTTTTT	CASLGASGDAGELFF
.	10	TRBJ2-4	.	TRBV20-1	TGCAGTGCTCCAGGTTACATTCAGTACTTC	CSAPGYIQYF
.	16	TRBJ2-1	.	TRBV3-1/TRBV3-2	TGTGCCAGCAGCCAAGCCCGGGACTTCACCTACAATGAGCAGTTCTTC	CASSQARDFTYNEQFF
once	18	TRBJ2-3	TRBD2	TRBV4-1	TGCGCCAGCAGCCAGGGACTAGCGGGAGGGCTCAGCGGGCATACGCAGTATTTT	CASSQGLAGGLSGHTQYF
.	13	TRBJ1-1	.	TRBV27	TGTGCCAGCAGGGCCGGTGGGAGGAGAGTGGCTTTCTTT	CASRAGGRRVAFF
.	14	TRBJ1-2	TRBD1	TRBV27	TGTGCCAGCAGTTTATCCCAGGGGGCTTTTGGCTACACCTTC	CASSLSQGAFGYTF
.	15	TRBJ2-2	.	TRBV6-1	TGTGCCAGCAGTGAAAACAGGGTAAACACCGGGGAGCTGTTTTTT	CASSENRVNTGELFF
.	14	TRBJ2-7	.	TRBV10-1	TGCGCCAGCAGTGGGCTACAGGGATTCGACGAGCAGTACTTC	CASSGLQGFDEQYF
.	14	TRBJ2-2	.	TRBV19	TGTGCCAGTAGAGGGGGATTGAACACCGGGGAGCTGTTTTTT	CASRGGLNTGELFF
.	15	TRBJ2-7	.	TRBV2	TGTGCCAGCAGTGTTTGGTTAGGGGTCGCCTACGAGCAGTACTTC	CASSVWLGVAYEQYF
.	16	TRBJ2-2	.	TRBV9	TGTGCCAGCAGCAATAGGGGTCAAAGTGGGACCGGGGAGCTGTTTTTT	CASSNRGQSGTGELFF
.	15	TRBJ2-5	.	TRBV7-2	TGTGCCAGCAGCCCCCAGACCGGTTTGCGGGAGACCCAGTACTTC	CASSPQTGLRETQYF
.	11	TRBJ2-1	.	TRBV19	TGTGCCAGTAGTCTTGACAATGAGCAGTTCTTC	CASSLDNEQFF
.	15	TRBJ1-5	TRBD1	TRBV4-1	TGCGCCAGCAGCCGCGCAGGGGGAAGCAATCAGCCCCAGCATTTT	CASSRAGGSNQPQHF
.	12	TRBJ1-6	.	TRBV7-9	TGTGCCAGCAGCTTATTACAGTCACCCCTCCACTTT	CASSLLQSPLHF
.	16	TRBJ1-2	.	TRBV19	TGTGCCAGTAGTAGGCGACAGGTTGACTACTGGTATGGCTACACCTTC	CASSRRQVDYWYGYTF
once	16	TRBJ2-3	TRBD2	TRBV27	TGTGCCAGCAGTCTTGGAGCTAGCGGGAACACAGATACGCAGTATTTT	CASSLGASGNTDTQYF
.	16	TRBJ1-3	.	TRBV4-3	TGCGCCAGCAGCCCGAGTGGAGTCGAGCCTGGAAACACCATATATTTT	CASSPSGVEPGNTIYF
.	16	TRBJ1-1	TRBD1	TRBV3-1/TRBV3-2	TGTGCCAGCAGCCATCGTTTGGGGGACAGGGACACTGAAGCTTTCTTT	CASSHRLGDRDTEAFF
.	15	TRBJ2-3	.	TRBV5-1	TGCGCCAGCAGCTTGGGCGCGGGTTACACAGATACGCAGTATTTT	CASSLGAGYTDTQYF
.	13	TRBJ2-2	.	TRBV28	TGTGCCAGCATGGAGGGCTTCTCCGGGGAGCTGTTTTTT	CASMEGFSGELFF
few	12	TRBJ1-4	.	TRBV7-9	TGTGCCACCATCAACAGGGATCAAAAACTGTTTTTT	CATINRDQKLFF
.	14	TRBJ1-2	TRBD1	TRBV19	TGTGCCAGTATTGGGACAGGGACTTACTATGGCTACACCTTC	CASIGTGTYYGYTF
.	11	TRBJ2-1	.	TRBV6-6	TGTGCCAGCAGTCGAAGCGATGAGCAGTTCTTC	CASSRSDEQFF
.	13	TRBJ1-4	.	TRBV6-1	TGTGCCAGCAAGGACAGAACTAATGAAAAACTGTTTTTT	CASKDRTNEKLFF
.	15	TRBJ2-2	TRBD1	TRBV7-3	TGTGCCAGCAGTTCCGGGACAGGGTCGACCGGGGAGCTGTTTTTT	CASSSGTGSTGELFF
.	17	TRBJ1-2	.	TRBV7-6	TGTGCCAGCAGCTCCTACACCAGGTTGGGGAGGGTGGTTGGCTACACCTTC	CASSSYTRLGRVVGYTF
.	14	TRBJ1-1	.	TRBV18	TGTGCCACCCTATCGGGACAAATGAACACTGAAGCTTTCTTT	CATLSGQMNTEAFF
.	15	TRBJ2-5	TRBD1	TRBV5-4	TGTGCCAGCAGCCCCTCGACAGGGGGAGGAGAGACCCAGTACTTC	CASSPSTGGGETQYF
.	14	TRBJ1-1	TRBD1	TRBV28	TGTGCCAGCAGTTCTGGGACAGGCCGAACTGAAGCTTTCTTT	CASSSGTGRTEAFF
.	13	TRBJ1-2	.	TRBV5-1	TGCGCCAGCAGCTTGGACTTTGGCTATGGCTACACCTTC	CASSLDFGYGYTF
.	16	TRBJ1-5	.	TRBV4-2	TGTGCCAGCAGCCAAGATGGGACTCTTAGCAATCAGCCCCAGCATTTT	CASSQDGTLSNQPQHF
.	15	TRBJ2-3	TRBD2	TRBV7-3	TGTGCCAGCAGTAGAGCGGGGGGGCACTCAGATACGCAGTATTTT	CASSRAGGHSDTQYF
once	12	TRBJ2-3	.	TRBV30	TGTGCCTGGAGTCGGGGTTCAGATACGCAGTATTTT	CAWSRGSDTQYF
.	14	TRBJ1-5	.	TRBV6-1	TGTGCCAGCAGTGAATTCGGCCTAGATCAGCCCCAGCATTTT	CASSEFGLDQPQHF
.	18	TRBJ1-5	TRBD1	TRBV5-1	TGCGCCAGCAGCTTGGGGGTACAGGGGGGCTATAGCAATCAGCCCCAGCATTTT	CASSLGVQGGYSNQPQHF
.	16	TRBJ1-1	TRBD1	TRBV28	TGTGCCAGCAGTTCCTCTGGACAGGGGGCGCGAACTGAAGCTTTCTTT	CASSSSGQGARTEAFF